What follows are 27 T cell receptor beta chains derived from one specimen sequenced in a study of blood T cell repertoires in COVID-19. Using immunoSEQ multiplex PCR, the repertoire was profiled, and TCRdb retains in-frame clones only, with some absent. The table has roughly 56,000 clones, around 88% seen once. Sequencing was carried out using peripheral blood. These receptors all come from a human donor in a cohort sampled during active COVID-19.

V and J are TRBV28 and TRBJ2-5, with a possible D match to TRBD1 (5 bases). Germline V gives CDR1 MDHEN, CDR2 SYDVKM. The CDR3 has 14 amino acids. V dropped 5 bases and J dropped 5 bases, with 15 bases sitting between them. The CDR3 reads CASSRGYGRETQYF. Written as DNA, the CDR3 is TGTGCCAGCAGTAGGGGCTATGGGCGGGAGACCCAGTACTTC.

This chain links TRBV7-8 with TRBJ2-7, with D possibly matching TRBD2 (5 bases). V lost 5 bases to trimming and J lost 0 bases, with 14 bases between them. CDR1 is SGHVS and CDR2 is FQNEAQ in the germline V gene. The CDR3 length is 15 residues. The CDR3 sequence: CASSPVARGSYEQYF. The CDR3 DNA follows: TGTGCCAGCAGCCCCGTAGCGAGAGGCTCCTACGAGCAGTACTTC.

The rearrangement uses TRBV27 and TRBJ1-6; 7 nucleotides align to TRBD1. Looked up from germline, CDR1 is MNHEY and CDR2 is SMNVEV (reference sequence). The V gene end was trimmed by 5 bases and the J gene end by 13 bases; junction bases not matched to a gene: 8. This CDR3 comprises 13 residues. The DNA of the CDR3 is TGTGCCAGCAGTCCCGGACAGGTCTCCCCCCTCCACTTT. As protein: CASSPGQVSPLHF.

V and J are TRBV7-5 and TRBJ2-5; the table calls TRBD2, which could not be checked here. TRBV7-5 is a pseudogene. This CDR3 comprises 14 residues. The CDR3 nucleotides are TGTGTCAGAAGCCTAGCGGGAGATTGGGAGACCCAGTACTTC. This encodes CVRSLAGDWETQYF.

The J gene is TRBJ1-2, the V gene TRBV6-6; a weak D match, TRBD1 (6 bases). From germline, CDR1 is MNHNY and CDR2 SVGAGI (reference sequence). This CDR3 is 14 amino acids long. V shed 2 bases and J shed 8 bases, with 15 bases lying between them. CDR3 protein: CASSYEARGNGYTF. CDR3 in DNA: TGTGCCAGCAGTTACGAGGCCAGGGGAAACGGCTACACCTTC.

The V call is TRBV28, the J call TRBJ2-1; 7 bases agree with TRBD2. Germline V gene sequence: CDR1 MDHEN, CDR2 SYDVKM. This CDR3 comprises 16 residues. V was clipped by 3 bases and J by 1 base; unmatched bases: 6. CDR3 nucleotides: TGTGCCAGCAGTTTGCTTGGGACTACTTCCTACAATGAGCAGTTCTTC. It is translated as CASSLLGTTSYNEQFF.

V gene TRBV18 combines with J gene TRBJ1-2; 10 bases map to TRBD1. Per the germline V gene, CDR1 is KGHSH and CDR2 is LQKENI. The CDR3 has 13 amino acids. The junction had 2 bases not matched to a gene; V was cut back by 3 bases and J by 7 bases. The CDR3 DNA reads TGTGCCAGCTCACCGACAGGGGGCAGTGGCTACACCTTC. This translates into CASSPTGGSGYTF.

V gene TRBV27 combines with J gene TRBJ2-1, with D hard to call. The germline V gene has CDR1 MNHEY and CDR2 SMNVEV (reference sequence). V lost 2 bases to trimming and J lost 2 bases, with 10 bases between them. The CDR3 is 15 residues long. The CDR3 spells CASSLELSPYNEQFF. The DNA of the CDR3 is TGTGCCAGCAGTTTAGAGTTGTCCCCCTACAATGAGCAGTTCTTC.

V gene TRBV27 combines with J gene TRBJ1-1, with TRBD1 matching over 9 bases. The CDR3 consists of 14 residues. J gave up 1 base and V 4 bases, and 1 base lay outside the gene matches. Looked up from germline, CDR1 is MNHEY and CDR2 is SMNVEV (reference sequence). The CDR3 sequence: CASSWGQGNTEAFF. CDR3 DNA: TGTGCCAGCAGTTGGGGACAGGGGAACACTGAAGCTTTCTTT.

The gene calls are TRBV4-2 and TRBJ2-5; no clear D. Germline CDR1 LGHNA, CDR2 YNFKEQ. The V end was cut by 0 bases, the J end by 4 bases, with 6 bases between. There are 13 residues in the CDR3. CDR3 residues: CASSQDQLETQYF. The CDR3 nucleotides read TGTGCCAGCAGCCAAGATCAGTTAGAGACCCAGTACTTC.

The rearrangement joins TRBV3-1 (or the pseudogene TRBV3-2) to TRBJ2-7; 8 bases are a match to TRBD1. The CDR3 length is 13 residues. From germline, CDR1 is LGHDT and CDR2 YNNKEL (reference sequence). V lost 2 bases to trimming and J lost 4 bases; unmatched junction nucleotides: 1. In DNA, the CDR3 is TGTGCCAGCAGCCAAAACAGGGGGTACGAGCAGTACTTC. Translating it yields CASSQNRGYEQYF.

V and J are TRBV6-5 and TRBJ2-5; TRBD2 matches 11 bases. J lost 2 bases, V lost 1 base, and 3 bases had no gene match. Per germline, CDR1 MNHEY and CDR2 SVGAGI. CDR3 length equals 16 residues. This CDR3 is CASSYWPSGGQETQYF. DNA for the CDR3: TGTGCCAGCAGTTACTGGCCTAGCGGGGGGCAAGAGACCCAGTACTTC.

The rearrangement joins TRBV7-6 to TRBJ1-2, with 8 bases matching TRBD1. Germline V gene lookup returns CDR1 SGHVS and CDR2 FNYEAQ. This CDR3 spans 13 amino acids. V shed 6 bases, J shed 6 bases, and the junction held 6 bases outside the gene matches. The CDR3 DNA reads as TGTGCCAGCAGTCAGGACAGGGTGGATGGCTACACCTTC. This sequence encodes CASSQDRVDGYTF.

The V and J genes are TRBV2 and TRBJ1-1; D unclear. V was clipped by 0 bases and J by 6 bases, with 14 bases between them. Germline V gene lookup returns CDR1 SNHLY and CDR2 FYNNEI. This CDR3 spans 15 amino acids. The CDR3 protein is CASSEARPGSAEAFF. DNA for the CDR3: TGTGCCAGCAGTGAAGCCCGACCGGGGAGCGCTGAAGCTTTCTTT.

The chain uses TRBV7-2 and TRBJ1-1; 8 nucleotides agree with TRBD1. CDR1 is SGHTA and CDR2 is FQGNSA in the germline V gene. The length of the CDR3 is 14 residues. J lost 5 bases, V lost 2 bases, and 4 bases had no gene match. CDR3: CASSLTQGGTEAFF. The DNA of the CDR3 is TGTGCCAGCAGCTTAACACAGGGGGGGACTGAAGCTTTCTTT.

The table lists this clone with a few counts. This chain's CDR3 is CATSDLKGAHFETQYF. The CDR3 DNA reads as TGTGCCACCAGTGATTTGAAGGGGGCGCATTTTGAGACCCAGTACTTC. The rearrangement links TRBV24-1 to TRBJ2-5, with 7 bases lining up with TRBD1. The ends lost 0 bases at V and 5 bases at J; junction bases unmatched: 8. CDR1 KGHDR and CDR2 SFDVKD come from the germline V gene. The CDR3 is 16 residues long.

The chain is built from TRBV27 and TRBJ1-6; 7 bases fit TRBD1. CDR1 is MNHEY, CDR2 SMNVEV, per germline (reference sequence). The CDR3 spans 15 residues. Losses at the gene ends were 6 bases for V and 1 base for J; bases not matched to a gene: 3. CDR3 coding DNA: TGTGCCAGCAGGCCGACAGGGTCCTATAATTCACCCCTCCACTTT. Protein product: CASRPTGSYNSPLHF.

Only one count was recorded for this clone. The chain carries TRBV28 and TRBJ1-1; possibly TRBD1 for D (6 bases). From germline, CDR1 is MDHEN and CDR2 SYDVKM. This CDR3 contains 16 residues. V lost 7 bases and J lost 1, with 19 bases in between. This CDR3 is CASTQPQGMGNTEAFF. Written as DNA, the CDR3 is TGTGCCAGCACCCAGCCACAGGGAATGGGGAACACTGAAGCTTTCTTT.

This clone appeared once. CDR3 in DNA: TGTGCCAGCTCACCCGGGATTTCGGAAAAACTGTTTTTT. This sequence encodes CASSPGISEKLFF. The chain recombines TRBV18 with TRBJ1-4; D uncertain. The V end lost 3 bases, the J end lost 8 bases, and 10 bases lay between the germline ends. Per germline, CDR1 KGHSH and CDR2 LQKENI. CDR3 length: 13 amino acids.

This chain joins TRBV29-1 and TRBJ1-2; 7 positions match TRBD1. This CDR3 is 14 amino acids long. Germline V gene sequence: CDR1 SQVTM, CDR2 ANQGSEA. Unmatched junction bases numbered 11, after V lost 4 bases and J lost 6 bases. CDR3 protein: CSVGYGTVSHGYTF. The DNA of the CDR3 is TGCAGCGTTGGTTACGGGACAGTGTCTCATGGCTACACCTTC.

The rearrangement uses TRBV12-3 or TRBV12-4 and TRBJ1-2, with D tentatively TRBD1 (6 bases). The CDR3 has 13 amino acids. V lost 7 bases to trimming and J lost 4 bases, with 13 bases between them. CDR3 sequence: CASIDRLGYGYTF. The CDR3 nucleotides read TGTGCCAGCATTGACAGGTTAGGCTATGGCTACACCTTC.

V and J are TRBV28 and TRBJ1-2, with TRBD1 identical over 8 bases. J lost 5 bases, V lost 5 bases, and 13 bases had no gene match. The CDR3 extends over 16 amino acids. Germline loops: CDR1 MDHEN, CDR2 SYDVKM. This chain's CDR3 is CASSIPGTGAMYGYTF. In nucleotides, the CDR3 is TGTGCCAGCAGTATACCCGGGACAGGCGCGATGTATGGCTACACCTTC.

The chain uses TRBV29-1 and TRBJ2-3; 12 positions match TRBD2. The CDR3 extends over 17 amino acids. Losses at the gene ends were 6 bases for V and 0 bases for J; bases not matched to a gene: 10. Germline assignment: CDR1 SQVTM and CDR2 ANQGSEA. In DNA form, the CDR3 reads TGCAGCGTCGACGCTAGCGGGAGGGCCCCAAGCACAGATACGCAGTATTTT. This encodes CSVDASGRAPSTDTQYF.

This chain connects TRBV4-2 to TRBJ2-1; 12 nucleotides line up with TRBD2. Germline CDR1 reads LGHNA; CDR2 reads YNFKEQ. V shed 3 bases, J shed 13 bases, and the junction held 7 bases outside the gene matches. This CDR3 contains 14 residues. The CDR3 protein is CASSQASGRADQFF. The CDR3 DNA reads as TGTGCCAGCAGCCAGGCTAGCGGGAGGGCAGATCAGTTCTTC.

The chain is built from TRBV3-1 (or the pseudogene TRBV3-2) and TRBJ2-7, with TRBD2 identical over 12 bases. The CDR3 covers 16 residues. V lost 5 bases to trimming and J lost 7 bases; unmatched junction nucleotides: 12. Germline assignment: CDR1 LGHDT and CDR2 YNNKEL (reference sequence). The CDR3 protein is CASSGGRLAGGLEQYF. The CDR3 nucleotides are TGTGCCAGCAGCGGGGGCCGGCTAGCGGGAGGGCTAGAGCAGTACTTC.

The rearrangement links TRBV6-2 or TRBV6-3 to TRBJ2-2, with 7 bases identical to TRBD1. V dropped 5 bases and J dropped 5; count of bases not matched to a gene: 8. CDR3 length: 15 amino acids. From germline, CDR1 is MNHEY and CDR2 SVGEGT. The CDR3 region is CASSGQAARTGELFF. CDR3 nucleotide sequence: TGTGCCAGCAGTGGACAGGCGGCTCGGACCGGGGAGCTGTTTTTT.

In DNA form, the CDR3 reads TGCGCCAGCAGTGAGTGGCTAAGCGCAGATACGCAGTATTTT. The encoded protein is CASSEWLSADTQYF. The J gene is TRBJ2-3, the V gene TRBV10-1; unclear D gene. Trimming removed 1 base at V and 4 bases at J, with 9 bases between. This CDR3 is built from 14 residues. Germline-derived CDR1 and CDR2 are WNHNN and SYGVQD (reference sequence).